A selection of T cell receptor beta chains follows, all from one sample in a study of T cells in Graves' hyperthyroidism and ophthalmopathy. TCRdb reanalysed the multiplex PCR reads using MiXCR and keeps one entry per CDR3 protein. Of about 600,000 distinct CDR3 sequences in the sample, approximately 14% were seen once. Sequenced: blood. Source of these receptors: a woman aged 18-29 years with Graves' ophthalmopathy. CDR3s include the opening cysteine and the closing phenylalanine or tryptophan. A D gene is named only where the DNA matches it firmly. Not every row has a clone size; where given, it reads once, few, many or a size class.

size: many
J: TRBJ1-1
V: TRBV4-1
D: NA
DNA: TGCGCCAGCAGCCACCCCTGGGGAGGGAGGAACACTGAAGCTTTCTTT
CDR3: CASSHPWGGRNTEAFF

size: many
J: TRBJ2-3
V: TRBV11-2
D: NA
DNA: TGTGCCAGCAGCTTTTCTTCGGGTTTTAGCACAGATACGCAGTATTTT
CDR3: CASSFSSGFSTDTQYF

size: many
J: TRBJ1-5
V: TRBV28
D: NA
DNA: TGTGCCAGCAGCCGGGTGTCGGGTGAGGGTCAGCCCCAGCATTTT
CDR3: CASSRVSGEGQPQHF

size: few
J: TRBJ2-7
V: TRBV6-1
D: TRBD2
DNA: TGTGCCAGCAGTGGTGGAGGAGCGGGGAACTACGAGCAGTACTTC
CDR3: CASSGGGAGNYEQYF

size: NA
J: TRBJ2-1
V: TRBV5-8
D: NA
DNA: TGTGCCAGCAGTTACCGGCAGGGGACCGTCAATGAGCAGTTCTTC
CDR3: CASSYRQGTVNEQFF

size: many
J: TRBJ1-1
V: TRBV5-1
D: NA
DNA: TGCGCCAGCAGCTCAAGGGGGGCGAACACTGAAGCTTTCTTT
CDR3: CASSSRGANTEAFF

size: many
J: TRBJ2-1
V: TRBV27
D: NA
DNA: TGTGCCAGCAGTTTAGTGCGCCTCTACAATGAGCAGTTCTTC
CDR3: CASSLVRLYNEQFF

size: many
J: TRBJ2-7
V: TRBV2
D: NA
DNA: TGTGCCACCACTGGGGCCTACGAGCAGTACTTC
CDR3: CATTGAYEQYF

size: many
J: TRBJ2-4
V: TRBV12-3/TRBV12-4
D: NA
DNA: TGTGCCAGCAGCTCGCAAGGGGGGGCCAAAAACATTCAGTACTTC
CDR3: CASSSQGGAKNIQYF

size: many
J: TRBJ1-2
V: TRBV7-2
D: TRBD1
DNA: TGTGCCAGCAGCTTAGGAGGACAGGCAGGGGAGGACTATGGCTACACCTTC
CDR3: CASSLGGQAGEDYGYTF

size: few
J: TRBJ2-3
V: TRBV30
D: NA
DNA: TGTGCCTGGAGTGTAATTCGGCCCCTACTTGAGGATACGCAGTATTTT
CDR3: CAWSVIRPLLEDTQYF

size: many
J: TRBJ2-2
V: TRBV2
D: NA
DNA: TGTGCCAGCAGTAGCCAACAATTCGGGGAGCTGTTTTTT
CDR3: CASSSQQFGELFF

size: few
J: TRBJ2-2
V: TRBV30
D: TRBD2
DNA: TGTGCCTGGACCCCTATGCGTCAGCTAGCGGGCCAGACCGGGGAGCTGTTTTTT
CDR3: CAWTPMRQLAGQTGELFF

size: many
J: TRBJ2-1
V: TRBV11-1
D: TRBD2
DNA: TGTGCCAGCAGCACCTGGACTAGCGGGAGGGGTTACAATGAGCAGTTCTTC
CDR3: CASSTWTSGRGYNEQFF

size: many
J: TRBJ1-5
V: TRBV20-1
D: NA
DNA: TGCAGTGCTAGCCGGCCCTTAGCAGGGGTCGGGGATCAGCCCCAGCATTTT
CDR3: CSASRPLAGVGDQPQHF

size: many
J: TRBJ2-3
V: TRBV28
D: NA
DNA: TGTGCCAGCAGTCCGGGTATGGGGGGATATAGCACAGATACGCAGTATTTT
CDR3: CASSPGMGGYSTDTQYF

size: few
J: TRBJ2-2
V: TRBV2
D: NA
DNA: TGTGCCAGCGACAGGTCGGTCACCGGGGAGCTGTTTTTT
CDR3: CASDRSVTGELFF

size: many
J: TRBJ2-5
V: TRBV5-6
D: NA
DNA: TGTGCCAGCAGCTCCCGACAAATCTTCCAAGAGACCCAGTACTTC
CDR3: CASSSRQIFQETQYF

size: few
J: TRBJ2-5
V: TRBV4-2
D: TRBD2
DNA: TGTGCCAGCAGCCAAGTCATAGCGGGAGGTGTGAAAGAGACCCAGTACTTC
CDR3: CASSQVIAGGVKETQYF

size: many
J: TRBJ2-5
V: TRBV2
D: TRBD1
DNA: TGTGCCAGCAGTCGGACAGGCTCCCCGGGAGAGACCCAGTACTTC
CDR3: CASSRTGSPGETQYF

size: NA
J: TRBJ2-7
V: TRBV7-9
D: TRBD1
DNA: TGTGCCAGCAGCTCCGCCCGGGACAGGAGGTACGAGCAGTACTTC
CDR3: CASSSARDRRYEQYF

size: few
J: TRBJ2-5
V: TRBV11-3
D: NA
DNA: TGTGCCAGCACCAGGGAAGGCCGGGAGACCCAGTACTTC
CDR3: CASTREGRETQYF

size: few
J: TRBJ1-5
V: TRBV28
D: NA
DNA: TGTGCCAGCAGTCAAAATATCGGACTGGCCGAGGGGAGCAATCAGCCCCAGCATTTT
CDR3: CASSQNIGLAEGSNQPQHF

size: many
J: TRBJ1-1
V: TRBV27
D: NA
DNA: TGTGCCAGCAGTTCACCTTTACAGGGTAGCAACACTGAAGCTTTCTTT
CDR3: CASSSPLQGSNTEAFF

size: few
J: TRBJ1-2
V: TRBV9
D: NA
DNA: TGTGCCAGCAGCCCAACACAATTTACCTATGGCTACACCTTC
CDR3: CASSPTQFTYGYTF

size: few
J: TRBJ2-7
V: TRBV6-2/TRBV6-3
D: NA
DNA: TGTGCCAGCAGTTACTGGGCGGCAGCCGATTACGAGCAGTACTTC
CDR3: CASSYWAAADYEQYF

size: many
J: TRBJ2-1
V: TRBV20-1
D: NA
DNA: TGCAGTGCTTCGATGGGGCCGAACTACAATGAGCAGTTCTTC
CDR3: CSASMGPNYNEQFF

size: many
J: TRBJ1-1
V: TRBV12-3/TRBV12-4
D: NA
DNA: TGTGCCAGCAGTCCCTGGGGGGTTTTAAGCACTGAAGCTTTCTTT
CDR3: CASSPWGVLSTEAFF